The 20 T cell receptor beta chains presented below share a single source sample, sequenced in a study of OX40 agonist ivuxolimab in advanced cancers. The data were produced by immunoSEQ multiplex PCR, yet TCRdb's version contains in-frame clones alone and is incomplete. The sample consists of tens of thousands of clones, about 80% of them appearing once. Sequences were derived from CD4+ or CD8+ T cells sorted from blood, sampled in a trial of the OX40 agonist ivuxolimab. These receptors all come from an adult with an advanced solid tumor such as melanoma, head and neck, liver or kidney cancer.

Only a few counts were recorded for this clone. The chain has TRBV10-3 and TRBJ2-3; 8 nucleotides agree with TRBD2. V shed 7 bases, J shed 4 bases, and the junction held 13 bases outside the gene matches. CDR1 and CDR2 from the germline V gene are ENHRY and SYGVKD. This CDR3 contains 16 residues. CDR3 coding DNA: TGTGCCATCACTTCTAGGAGCGGGAGCTTACCAGATACGCAGTATTTT. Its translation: CAITSRSGSLPDTQYF.

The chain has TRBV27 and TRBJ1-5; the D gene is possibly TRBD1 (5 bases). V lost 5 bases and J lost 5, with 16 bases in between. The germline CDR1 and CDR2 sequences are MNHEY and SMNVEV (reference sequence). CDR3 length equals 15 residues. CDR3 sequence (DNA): TGTGCCAGCAGTCCCCTGGGGCAGAGCCATCAGCCCCAGCATTTT. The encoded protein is CASSPLGQSHQPQHF.

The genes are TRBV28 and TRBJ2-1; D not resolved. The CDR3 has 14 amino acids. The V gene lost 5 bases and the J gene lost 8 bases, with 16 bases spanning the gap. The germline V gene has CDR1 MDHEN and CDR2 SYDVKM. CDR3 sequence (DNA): TGTGCCAGCAGTCAGAAGAGTTCTGGCGATGAGCAGTTCTTC. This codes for CASSQKSSGDEQFF.

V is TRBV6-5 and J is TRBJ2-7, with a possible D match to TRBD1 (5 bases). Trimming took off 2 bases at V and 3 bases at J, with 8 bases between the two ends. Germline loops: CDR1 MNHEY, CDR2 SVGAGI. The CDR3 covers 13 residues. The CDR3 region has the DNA TGTGCCAGCAGTTACGGGGCAGTCTACGAGCAGTACTTC. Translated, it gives CASSYGAVYEQYF.

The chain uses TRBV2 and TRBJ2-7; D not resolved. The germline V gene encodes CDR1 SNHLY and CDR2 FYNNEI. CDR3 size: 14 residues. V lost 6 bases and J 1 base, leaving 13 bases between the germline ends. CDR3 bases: TGTGCCAGCAGGCACCCGGGTCGATCCTACGAGCAGTACTTC. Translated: CASRHPGRSYEQYF.

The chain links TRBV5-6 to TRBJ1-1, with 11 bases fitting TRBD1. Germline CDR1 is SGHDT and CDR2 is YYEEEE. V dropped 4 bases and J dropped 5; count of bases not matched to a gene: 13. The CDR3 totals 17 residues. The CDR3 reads CASSPWGTGGLGTEAFF. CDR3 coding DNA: TGTGCCAGCAGCCCGTGGGGGACAGGGGGATTAGGAACTGAAGCTTTCTTT.

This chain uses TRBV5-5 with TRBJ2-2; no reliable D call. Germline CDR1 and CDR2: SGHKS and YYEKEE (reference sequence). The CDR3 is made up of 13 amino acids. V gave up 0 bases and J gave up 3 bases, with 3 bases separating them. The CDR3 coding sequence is TGTGCCAGCAGCTTGGGGGACACCGGGGAGCTGTTTTTT. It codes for CASSLGDTGELFF.

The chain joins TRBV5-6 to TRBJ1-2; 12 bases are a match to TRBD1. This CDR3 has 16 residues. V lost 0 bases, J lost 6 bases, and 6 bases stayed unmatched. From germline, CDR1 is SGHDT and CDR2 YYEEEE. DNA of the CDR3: TGTGCCAGCAGCTTGGCCGGGACAGGGGGCTACCATGGCTACACCTTC. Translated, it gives CASSLAGTGGYHGYTF.

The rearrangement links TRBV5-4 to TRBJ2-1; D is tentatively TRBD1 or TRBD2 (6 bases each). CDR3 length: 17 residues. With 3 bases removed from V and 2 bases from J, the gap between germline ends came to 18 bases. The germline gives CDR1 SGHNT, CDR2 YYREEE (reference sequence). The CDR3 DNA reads TGTGCCAGCAGCTGGGGGGCGGGTAGCGGACCCTACAATGAGCAGTTCTTC. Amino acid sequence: CASSWGAGSGPYNEQFF.

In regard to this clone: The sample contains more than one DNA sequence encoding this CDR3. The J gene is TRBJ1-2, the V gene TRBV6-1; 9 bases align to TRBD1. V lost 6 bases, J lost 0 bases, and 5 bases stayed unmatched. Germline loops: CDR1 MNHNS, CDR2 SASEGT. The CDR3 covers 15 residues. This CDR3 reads CASRLGQGPNYGYTF. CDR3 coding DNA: TGTGCCAGCAGGCTCGGACAGGGGCCTAACTATGGCTACACCTTC.

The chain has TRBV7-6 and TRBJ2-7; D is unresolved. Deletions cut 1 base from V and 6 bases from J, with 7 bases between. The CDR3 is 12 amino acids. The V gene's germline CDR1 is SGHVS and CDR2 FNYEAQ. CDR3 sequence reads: CASSLGQSEQYF. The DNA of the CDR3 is TGTGCCAGCAGCTTAGGCCAAAGCGAGCAGTACTTC. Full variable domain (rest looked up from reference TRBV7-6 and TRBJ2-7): GAGVSQSPRYKVTKRGQDVALRCDPISGHVSLYWYRQALGQGPEFLTYFNYEAQQDKSGLPNDRFSAERPEGSISTLTIQRTEQRDSAMYRCASSLGQSEQYFGPGTRLTVT.

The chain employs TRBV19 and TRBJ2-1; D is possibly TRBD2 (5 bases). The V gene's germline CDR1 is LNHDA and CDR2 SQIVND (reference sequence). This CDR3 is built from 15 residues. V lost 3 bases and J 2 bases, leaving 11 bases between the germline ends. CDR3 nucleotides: TGTGCCAGTAGTATTAGGGTCGGGGCCTACAATGAGCAGTTCTTC. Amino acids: CASSIRVGAYNEQFF.

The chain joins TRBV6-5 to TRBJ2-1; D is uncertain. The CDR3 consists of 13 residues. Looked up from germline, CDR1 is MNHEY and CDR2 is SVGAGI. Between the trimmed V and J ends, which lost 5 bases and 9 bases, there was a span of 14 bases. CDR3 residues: CASSRARSSEQFF. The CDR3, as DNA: TGTGCCAGCAGTCGCGCAAGATCCAGTGAGCAGTTCTTC.

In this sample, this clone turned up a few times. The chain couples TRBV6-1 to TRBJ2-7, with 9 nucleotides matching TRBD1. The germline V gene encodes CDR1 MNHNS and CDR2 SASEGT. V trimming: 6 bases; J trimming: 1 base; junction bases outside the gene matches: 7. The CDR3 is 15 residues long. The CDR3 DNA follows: TGTGCCAGCAGGAGGGGACAGGGCCCGTCCTACGAGCAGTACTTC. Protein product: CASRRGQGPSYEQYF.

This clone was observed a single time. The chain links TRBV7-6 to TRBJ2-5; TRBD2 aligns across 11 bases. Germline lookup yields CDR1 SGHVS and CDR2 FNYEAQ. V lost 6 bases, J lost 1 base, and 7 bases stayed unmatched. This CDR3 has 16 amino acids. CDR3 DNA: TGTGCCAGCAGTCCCCTCGGGACTAGCGGCCAAGAGACCCAGTACTTC. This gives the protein CASSPLGTSGQETQYF. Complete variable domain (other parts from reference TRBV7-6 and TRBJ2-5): GAGVSQSPRYKVTKRGQDVALRCDPISGHVSLYWYRQALGQGPEFLTYFNYEAQQDKSGLPNDRFSAERPEGSISTLTIQRTEQRDSAMYRCASSPLGTSGQETQYFGPGTRLLVL.

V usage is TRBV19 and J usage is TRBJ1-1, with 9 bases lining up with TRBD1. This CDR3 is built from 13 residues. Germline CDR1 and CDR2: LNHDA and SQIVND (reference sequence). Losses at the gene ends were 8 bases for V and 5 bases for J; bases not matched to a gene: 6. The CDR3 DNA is TGTGCCAGTTCCCCCGGGACAGGGACTGAAGCTTTCTTT. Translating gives CASSPGTGTEAFF.

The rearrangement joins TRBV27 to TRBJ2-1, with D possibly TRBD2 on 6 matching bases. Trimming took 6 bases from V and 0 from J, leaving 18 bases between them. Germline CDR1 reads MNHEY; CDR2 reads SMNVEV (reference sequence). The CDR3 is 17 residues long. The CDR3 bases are TGTGCCAGCAGGAAGGGTCCGGGACTCAACTCCTACAATGAGCAGTTCTTC. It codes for CASRKGPGLNSYNEQFF.

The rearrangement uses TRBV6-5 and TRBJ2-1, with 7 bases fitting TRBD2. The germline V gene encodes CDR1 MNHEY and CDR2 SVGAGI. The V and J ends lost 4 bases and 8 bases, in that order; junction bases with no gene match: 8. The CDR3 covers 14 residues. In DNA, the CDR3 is TGTGCCAGCAGTTCCGTCGGGAGGATCTATGAGCAGTTCTTC. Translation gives CASSSVGRIYEQFF.

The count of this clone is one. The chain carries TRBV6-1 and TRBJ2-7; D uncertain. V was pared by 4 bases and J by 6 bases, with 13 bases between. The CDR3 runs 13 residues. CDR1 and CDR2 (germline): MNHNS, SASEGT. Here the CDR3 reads CASSGFSPGEQYF. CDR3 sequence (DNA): TGTGCCAGCAGTGGGTTTAGCCCAGGCGAGCAGTACTTC.

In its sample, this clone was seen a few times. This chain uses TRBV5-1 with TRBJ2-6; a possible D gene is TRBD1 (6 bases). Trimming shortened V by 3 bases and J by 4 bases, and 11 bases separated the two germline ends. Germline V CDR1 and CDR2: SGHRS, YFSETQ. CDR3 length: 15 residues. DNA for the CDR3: TGCGCCAGCAGCTACACAGGGTCCGGGGCCAACGTCCTGACTTTC. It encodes CASSYTGSGANVLTF. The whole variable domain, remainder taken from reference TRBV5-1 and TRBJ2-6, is KAGVTQTPRYLIKTRGQQVTLSCSPISGHRSVSWYQQTPGQGLQFLFEYFSETQRNKGNFPGRFSGRQFSNSRSEMNVSTLELGDSALYLCASSYTGSGANVLTFGAGSRLTVL.